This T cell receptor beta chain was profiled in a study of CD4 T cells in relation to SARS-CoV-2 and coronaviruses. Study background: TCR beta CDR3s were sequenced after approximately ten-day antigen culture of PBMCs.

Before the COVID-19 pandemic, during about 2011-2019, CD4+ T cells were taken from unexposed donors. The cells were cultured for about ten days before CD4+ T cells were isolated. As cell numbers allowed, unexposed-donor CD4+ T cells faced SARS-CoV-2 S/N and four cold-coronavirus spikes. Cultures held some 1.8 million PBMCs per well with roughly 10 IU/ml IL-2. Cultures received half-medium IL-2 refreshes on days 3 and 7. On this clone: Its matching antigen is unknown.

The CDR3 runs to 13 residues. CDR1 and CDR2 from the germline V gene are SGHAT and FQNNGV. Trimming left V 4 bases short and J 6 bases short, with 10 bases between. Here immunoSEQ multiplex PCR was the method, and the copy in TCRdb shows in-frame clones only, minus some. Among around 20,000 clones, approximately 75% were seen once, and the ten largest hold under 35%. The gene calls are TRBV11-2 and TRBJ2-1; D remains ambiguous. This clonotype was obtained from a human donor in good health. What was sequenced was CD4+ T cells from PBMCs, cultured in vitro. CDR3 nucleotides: TGTGCCAGCAGCTACCTCTCAGGCAATGAGCAGTTCTTC. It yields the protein CASSYLSGNEQFF.